This T cell receptor (beta chain) originates from a study of blood T cell repertoires in COVID-19. For the study at large: Sites across the United States, Italy and Spain contributed samples from acute and convalescent COVID-19. PBMCs, B-cell-depleted T cells, or T cells provided the cDNA or gDNA that made up the material.

The germline gives CDR1 SGHRS, CDR2 YFSETQ. J was trimmed by 5 bases and V by 0 bases; bases with no gene match: 6. CDR3 size: 15 residues. Per the authors' pipeline: Counts of nucleated cells, estimated from reference gene primer amplification, were obtained. Assay: immunoSEQ multiplex PCR; the TCRdb copy retains only in-frame clones and omits some. The V and J calls and the clone size are those of that table, but D and trimming were determined from the DNA. Of more than 300,000 clones listed, roughly 90% are singletons. Sequencing was carried out using peripheral blood. The rearrangement uses TRBV5-1 and TRBJ1-1; TRBD1 aligns across 8 bases. The sequence was collected from a man aged 18-30 years who had recovered from COVID-19. The CDR3 DNA reads as TGCGCCAGCAGCTTGGGTCGTTGGGACAGGACTGAAGCTTTCTTT. Translation gives CASSLGRWDRTEAFF.